The clone carrying this T cell receptor (beta chain) appeared once. This specimen comes from a study of long-term antiretroviral therapy in people with HIV. With 10 bases removed from V and 6 bases from J, the gap between germline ends came to 24 bases. The CDR3 length is 16 residues. Germline CDR1 reads MDHEN; CDR2 reads SYDVKM. Samples were assayed with immunoSEQ v3.0 at survey level. Some clones are missing from TCRdb's copy, which holds only in-frame ones; the method was immunoSEQ multiplex PCR. The data contain about 18,000 clones, around four fifths of them singletons. Here the sequenced sample was unsorted PBMCs, taken at the start of antiretroviral therapy, before treatment. The gene calls are TRBV28 and TRBJ2-2; D is unclear. This sequence originates from a woman aged 40 to 50 with HIV. The CDR3 bases are TGTGCCACTTCTAAAGTGGGAAAAGCAGGCGCCGGGGAGCTGTTTTTT. Its translation: CATSKVGKAGAGELFF.